These 17 T cell receptor beta chains came from one sample sequenced in a study of shared clonotypes between healthy human individuals (dated by TCRdb to between 2020 and 2021). CD8 naive samples were obtained by positive selection for CCR7 among CD45RO-negative cells, yielding a CD45RA+CCR7+ population from which TemRA cells were excluded. The library was generated by the immunoSEQ multiplex PCR assay. This immuneACCESS table, as held by TCRdb, lists in-frame sequences with V and J called but not all clones. Of the missing ones, under half trace to an unresolved V gene in checked studies; the others have no known cause. For this sample the table gives about 2 million clones, of which 85% to 95% were detected only once. Approximately 1.2% of the sample is taken by the ten largest. Sequenced material: naive CD8+ T cells sorted from blood. Sample cell subset or site, as interpreted from the label and publication: CD45RA+CCR7+. The receptors derive from a young man in good health.

The sample holds one count of this clone. The V and J genes are TRBV28 and TRBJ1-6; no reliable D call. From germline, CDR1 is MDHEN and CDR2 SYDVKM. With 5 bases removed from V and 6 bases from J, the gap between germline ends came to 20 bases. The CDR3 contains 17 residues. CDR3 sequence (DNA): TGTGCCAGCAGTCCTATAGAGTATCTAACGGGTAATTCACCCCTCCACTTT. This encodes CASSPIEYLTGNSPLHF.

This chain connects TRBV27 to TRBJ2-7; a possible D gene is TRBD1 (5 bases). V lost 6 bases and J lost 11, with 26 bases in between. CDR3 length equals 15 residues. Germline V gene lookup returns CDR1 MNHEY and CDR2 SMNVEV (reference sequence). The chain's CDR3 is CASSPALTRTQREYF. CDR3 DNA sequence: TGTGCCAGCAGCCCAGCCCTTACCCGGACACAAAGGGAGTACTTC.

V and J are TRBV18 and TRBJ2-7; TRBD1 aligns across 9 bases. The length of the CDR3 is 14 residues. V gave up 4 bases and J gave up 6 bases; unmatched junction bases: 7. Per germline, CDR1 KGHSH and CDR2 LQKENI. CDR3 protein: CASSLGQGSGEQYF. The CDR3, as DNA: TGTGCCAGCTCACTCGGACAGGGGTCGGGCGAGCAGTACTTC.

The rearrangement joins TRBV27 to TRBJ1-2, with unresolved D. CDR1 and CDR2 from the germline V gene are MNHEY and SMNVEV (reference sequence). The CDR3 covers 13 residues. V was shortened by 4 bases and J by 3 bases, with 9 bases between the two germline ends. The CDR3, as DNA: TGTGCCAGCAGTTCTGTGGCGCACTATGGCTACACCTTC. Its protein product is CASSSVAHYGYTF.

V gene TRBV1 combines with J gene TRBJ1-5; no check of the table's D call, TRBD1, against the DNA was made. TRBV1 is shown as a pseudogene. CDR3 size: 15 residues. Written as DNA, the CDR3 is TGCACCAGCAGCCGCCCAGGGGGCGGCAATCAGCCCCAGCATTTT. Translation gives CTSSRPGGGNQPQHF.

This sequence joins TRBV5-1 and TRBJ2-7; 10 bases are a match to TRBD1. Trimming removed 3 bases from V and 2 bases from J; junction bases left unmatched: 5. The germline CDR1 and CDR2 sequences are SGHRS and YFSETQ. The CDR3 extends over 15 amino acids. CDR3 DNA: TGCGCCAGCAGCTCGGGCGGGACAGGGGCCTACGAGCAGTACTTC. Encoded protein: CASSSGGTGAYEQYF.

V is TRBV5-8 and J is TRBJ2-5, with 9 bases that match TRBD1. Germline assignment: CDR1 SGHTS and CDR2 YDEGEE. The CDR3 loop spans 14 amino acids. J lost 4 bases, V lost 2 bases, and 3 bases had no gene match. The CDR3 region has the DNA TGTGCCAGCAGCTTCAGGGGACAGGGAGAGACCCAGTACTTC. As protein: CASSFRGQGETQYF.

The chain has TRBV6-5 and TRBJ2-2, with unresolved D. CDR3 size: 12 residues. Between the trimmed V and J ends, which lost 6 bases and 6 bases, there was a span of 8 bases. In germline, CDR1 is MNHEY, CDR2 SVGAGI. DNA of the CDR3: TGTGCCAGCAGACCCAGGCCCGGGGAGCTGTTTTTT. Protein: CASRPRPGELFF.

The chain couples TRBV25-1 to TRBJ1-1; unclear D gene. This CDR3 has 14 amino acids. Germline assignment: CDR1 MGHDK and CDR2 SYGVNS. Trimming cost V 3 bases and J 10 bases, with 18 bases left between them. The CDR3 region has the DNA TGTGCCAGCAGTGATCCCTATGGAGCGGCGGTAGCTTTCTTT. Translating gives CASSDPYGAAVAFF. The entire variable domain, with the rest obtained from reference TRBV25-1 and TRBJ1-1, is as follows: EADIYQTPRYLVIGTGKKITLECSQTMGHDKMYWYQQDPGMELHLIHYSYGVNSTEKGDLSSESTVSRIRTEHFPLTLESARPSHTSQYLCASSDPYGAAVAFFGQGTRLTVV.

The J gene is TRBJ2-7, the V gene TRBV4-3; 12 bases line up with TRBD2. The CDR3 is 15 residues long. The V gene's germline CDR1 is LGHNA and CDR2 YSLEER. V trimming: 3 bases; J trimming: 4 bases; junction bases outside the gene matches: 4. The CDR3 sequence is CASSQWTSGEYEQYF. The DNA of the CDR3 is TGCGCCAGCAGCCAGTGGACTAGCGGGGAATACGAGCAGTACTTC.

The V call is TRBV4-3, the J call TRBJ2-2; D is possibly TRBD2 (7 bases). Trimming stripped 0 bases from V and 5 bases from J, with 13 bases between. Per the germline V gene, CDR1 is LGHNA and CDR2 is YSLEER. There are 16 residues in the CDR3. CDR3 sequence: CASSQDGEGVTGELFF. CDR3 DNA: TGCGCCAGCAGCCAAGATGGGGAGGGGGTTACCGGGGAGCTGTTTTTT.

A note on this clone: This sample includes further DNA sequences coding for the same CDR3. This rearrangement joins TRBV9 to TRBJ2-7; D unclear. The CDR3 is made up of 14 amino acids. Germline loops: CDR1 SGDLS, CDR2 YYNGEE. V lost 0 bases and J lost 4, with 11 bases in between. CDR3 in amino acids: CASSVGSFSYEQYF. CDR3 bases: TGTGCCAGCAGCGTAGGGTCCTTTAGTTACGAGCAGTACTTC.

The chain combines TRBV5-3 with TRBJ1-5, with 8 bases that match TRBD1. TRBV5-3 is reported as an ORF; its role is uncertain. This CDR3 contains 15 residues. J lost 4 bases, V lost 5 bases, and 8 bases had no gene match. The CDR3: CARSDDRGGNQPQHF. CDR3 DNA: TGTGCCAGAAGTGATGACAGGGGAGGTAATCAGCCCCAGCATTTT.

Concerning this clone itself: This specimen includes other DNA sequences encoding the same CDR3. The chain employs TRBV29-1 and TRBJ2-2, with D possibly being TRBD1 or TRBD2 (5 bases each). V lost 2 bases, J lost 6 bases, and 7 bases lay in between. Germline V gene sequence: CDR1 SQVTM, CDR2 ANQGSEA. This CDR3 comprises 12 residues. CDR3 sequence reads: CSVEQGAGELFF. CDR3 DNA sequence: TGCAGCGTTGAACAGGGAGCCGGGGAGCTGTTTTTT.

As concerns this clone: Other DNA sequences in the same sample also yield this CDR3. The chain joins TRBV28 to TRBJ2-7, with D unresolved. The CDR3 has 13 amino acids. Germline lookup yields CDR1 MDHEN and CDR2 SYDVKM. The V end was cut by 2 bases, the J end by 3 bases, with 8 bases between. In nucleotides, the CDR3 is TGTGCCAGCAGTTTAGGGCAGGTCTACGAGCAGTACTTC. Translated, it gives CASSLGQVYEQYF. The variable domain in full, completed from reference TRBV28 and TRBJ2-7, reads DVKVTQSSRYLVKRTGEKVFLECVQDMDHENMFWYRQDPGLGLRLIYFSYDVKMKEKGDIPEGYSVSREKKERFSLILESASTNQTSMYLCASSLGQVYEQYFGPGTRLTVT.

The V gene is TRBV27, the J gene TRBJ1-5; TRBD1 aligns across 8 bases. Germline values: CDR1 MNHEY, CDR2 SMNVEV (reference sequence). The CDR3 contains 15 residues. The V and J ends lost 4 bases and 1 base, in that order; junction bases with no gene match: 3. The chain's CDR3 is CASSSRTGSNQPQHF. CDR3 bases: TGTGCCAGCAGTTCCCGGACAGGGAGCAATCAGCCCCAGCATTTT.

This clone showed up just once. This chain links TRBV9 with TRBJ2-2; D gene ambiguous. There are 18 residues in the CDR3. Trimming removed 0 bases from V and 3 bases from J, with 18 bases in between. Germline CDR1 reads SGDLS; CDR2 reads YYNGEE. The DNA for the CDR3 is TGTGCCAGCAGCGTAGAAGGGAACGTCGGAAGATACACCGGGGAGCTGTTTTTT. Translated: CASSVEGNVGRYTGELFF. The entire variable domain, with the rest obtained from reference TRBV9 and TRBJ2-2, is as follows: DSGVTQTPKHLITATGQRVTLRCSPRSGDLSVYWYQQSLDQGLQFLIQYYNGEERAKGNILERFSAQQFPDLHSELNLSSLELGDSALYFCASSVEGNVGRYTGELFFGEGSRLTVL.